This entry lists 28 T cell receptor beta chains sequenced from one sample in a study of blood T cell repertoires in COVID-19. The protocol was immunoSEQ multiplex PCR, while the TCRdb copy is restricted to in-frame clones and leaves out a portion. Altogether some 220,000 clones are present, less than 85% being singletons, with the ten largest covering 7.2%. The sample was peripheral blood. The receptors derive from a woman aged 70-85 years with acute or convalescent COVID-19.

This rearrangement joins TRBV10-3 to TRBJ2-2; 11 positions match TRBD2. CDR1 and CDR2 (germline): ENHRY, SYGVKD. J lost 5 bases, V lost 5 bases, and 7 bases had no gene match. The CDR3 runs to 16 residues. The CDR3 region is CAISPLAGGGTGELFF. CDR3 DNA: TGTGCCATCAGTCCTCTAGCGGGGGGCGGAACCGGGGAGCTGTTTTTT.

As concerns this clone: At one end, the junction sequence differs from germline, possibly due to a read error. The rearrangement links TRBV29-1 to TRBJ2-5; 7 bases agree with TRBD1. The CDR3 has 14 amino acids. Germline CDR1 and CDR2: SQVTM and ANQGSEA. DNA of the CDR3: TGCAGCGTCGAAGACAGGGCGGTTGGAGAGACCCAGTACTTC. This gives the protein CSVEDRAVGETQYF.

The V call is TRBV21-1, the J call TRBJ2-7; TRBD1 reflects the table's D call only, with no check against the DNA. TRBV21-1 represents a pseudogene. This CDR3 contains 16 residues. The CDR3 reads CASSWATDYSTKGQYF. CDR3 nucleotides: TGTGCCAGCAGCTGGGCGACAGATTACTCCACCAAAGGGCAGTACTTC.

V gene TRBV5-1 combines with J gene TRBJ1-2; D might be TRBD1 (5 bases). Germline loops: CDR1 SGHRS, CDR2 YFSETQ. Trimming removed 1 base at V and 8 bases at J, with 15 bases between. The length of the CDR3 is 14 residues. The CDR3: CASSLMFTSGGYTF. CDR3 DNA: TGCGCCAGCAGCTTGATGTTCACCTCAGGGGGCTACACCTTC.

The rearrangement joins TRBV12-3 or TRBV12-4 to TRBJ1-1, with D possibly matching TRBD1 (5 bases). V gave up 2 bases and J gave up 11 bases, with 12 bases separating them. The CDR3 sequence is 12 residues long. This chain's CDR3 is CASSLMAGPAFF. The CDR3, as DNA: TGTGCCAGCAGTTTAATGGCAGGGCCTGCTTTCTTT.

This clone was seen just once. The CDR3 here is CASSSAGTSGAGAQYF. Here the CDR3 DNA reads TGTGCCAGCAGCTCTGCCGGGACTAGCGGGGCCGGTGCGCAGTATTTT. The chain joins TRBV7-2 to TRBJ2-3, with TRBD2 matching over 13 bases. The CDR3 is made up of 16 amino acids. V shed 4 bases, J shed 10 bases, and the junction held 11 bases outside the gene matches. Germline CDR1 and CDR2: SGHTA and FQGNSA.

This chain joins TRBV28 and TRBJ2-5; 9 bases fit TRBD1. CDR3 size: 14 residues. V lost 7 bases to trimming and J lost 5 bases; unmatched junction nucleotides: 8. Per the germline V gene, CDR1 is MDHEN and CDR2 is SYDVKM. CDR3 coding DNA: TGTGCCAGCACCTCGGGACAGGGTGTGGAGACCCAGTACTTC. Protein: CASTSGQGVETQYF.

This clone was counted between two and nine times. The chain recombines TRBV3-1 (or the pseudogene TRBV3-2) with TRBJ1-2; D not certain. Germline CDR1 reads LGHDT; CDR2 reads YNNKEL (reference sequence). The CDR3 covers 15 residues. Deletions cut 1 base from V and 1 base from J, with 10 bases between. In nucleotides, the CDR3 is TGTGCCAGCAGCCAAGGGGGAGGGTTTAACTATGGCTACACCTTC. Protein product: CASSQGGGFNYGYTF.

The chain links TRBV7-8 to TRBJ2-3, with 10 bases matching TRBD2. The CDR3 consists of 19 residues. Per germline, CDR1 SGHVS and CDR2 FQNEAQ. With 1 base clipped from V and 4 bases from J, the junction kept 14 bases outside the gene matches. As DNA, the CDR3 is TGTGCCAGCAGCTTAGATTGGAGTAGCGGGGGGAAGGCGGCAGATACGCAGTATTTT. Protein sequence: CASSLDWSSGGKAADTQYF. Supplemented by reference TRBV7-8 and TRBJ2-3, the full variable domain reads GAGVSQSPRYKVAKRGQDVALRCDPISGHVSLFWYQQALGQGPEFLTYFQNEAQLDKSGLPSDRFFAERPEGSVSTLKIQRTQQEDSAVYLCASSLDWSSGGKAADTQYFGPGTRLTVL.

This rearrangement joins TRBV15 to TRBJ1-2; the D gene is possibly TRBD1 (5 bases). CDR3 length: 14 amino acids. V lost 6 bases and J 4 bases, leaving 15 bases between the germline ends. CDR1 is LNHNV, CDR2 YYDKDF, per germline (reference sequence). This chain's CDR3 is CATRGPAGPYGYTF. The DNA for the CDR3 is TGTGCCACCAGGGGGCCGGCGGGGCCCTATGGCTACACCTTC. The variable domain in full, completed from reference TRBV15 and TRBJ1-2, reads DAMVIQNPRYQVTQFGKPVTLSCSQTLNHNVMYWYQQKSSQAPKLLFHYYDKDFNNEADTPDNFQSRRPNTSFCFLDIRSPGLGDTAMYLCATRGPAGPYGYTFGSGTRLTVV.

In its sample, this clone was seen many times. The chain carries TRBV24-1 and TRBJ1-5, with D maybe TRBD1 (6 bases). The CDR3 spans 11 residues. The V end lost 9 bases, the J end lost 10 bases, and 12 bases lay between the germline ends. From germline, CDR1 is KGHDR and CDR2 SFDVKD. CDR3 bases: TGTGCCACCGAGGGGGAGGGACCCCAGCATTTT. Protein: CATEGEGPQHF.

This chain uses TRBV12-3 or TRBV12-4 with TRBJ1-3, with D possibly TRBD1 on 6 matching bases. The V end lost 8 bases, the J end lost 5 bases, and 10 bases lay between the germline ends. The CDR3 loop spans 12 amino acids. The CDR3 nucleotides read TGTGCCAGCGGCAGGGGACGAAACACCATATATTTT. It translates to CASGRGRNTIYF.

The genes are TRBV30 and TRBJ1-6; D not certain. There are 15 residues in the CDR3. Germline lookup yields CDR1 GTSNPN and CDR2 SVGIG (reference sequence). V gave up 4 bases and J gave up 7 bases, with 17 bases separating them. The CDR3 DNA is TGTGCCTGGATAACGCGATCCGTATTGAATTCACCCCTCCACTTT. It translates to CAWITRSVLNSPLHF.

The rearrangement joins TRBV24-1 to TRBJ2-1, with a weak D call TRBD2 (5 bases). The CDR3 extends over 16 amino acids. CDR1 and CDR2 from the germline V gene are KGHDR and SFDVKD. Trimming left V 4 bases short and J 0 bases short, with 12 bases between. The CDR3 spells CATSDRGTRSYNEQFF. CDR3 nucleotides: TGTGCCACCAGTGACCGGGGTACCCGCTCCTACAATGAGCAGTTCTTC.

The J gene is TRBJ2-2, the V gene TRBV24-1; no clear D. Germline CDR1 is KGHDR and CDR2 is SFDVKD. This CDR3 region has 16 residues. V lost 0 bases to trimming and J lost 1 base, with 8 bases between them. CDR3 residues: CATSDLRRRNTGELFF. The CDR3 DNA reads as TGTGCCACCAGTGATTTGAGGAGAAGGAACACCGGGGAGCTGTTTTTT.

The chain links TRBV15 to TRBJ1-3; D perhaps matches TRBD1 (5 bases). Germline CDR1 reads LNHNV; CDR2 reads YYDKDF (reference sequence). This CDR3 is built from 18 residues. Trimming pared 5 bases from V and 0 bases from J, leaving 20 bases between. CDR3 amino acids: CATSVGGTGPRSGNTIYF. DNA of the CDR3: TGTGCCACCAGCGTGGGGGGTACAGGACCCCGCTCTGGAAACACCATATATTTT.

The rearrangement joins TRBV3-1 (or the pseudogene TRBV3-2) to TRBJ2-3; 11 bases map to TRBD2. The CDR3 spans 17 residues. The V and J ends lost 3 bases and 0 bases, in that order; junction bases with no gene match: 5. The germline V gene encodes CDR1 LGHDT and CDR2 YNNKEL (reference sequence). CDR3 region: CASSHLLAGASTDTQYF. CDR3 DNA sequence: TGTGCCAGCAGCCACCTACTAGCGGGGGCAAGCACAGATACGCAGTATTTT.

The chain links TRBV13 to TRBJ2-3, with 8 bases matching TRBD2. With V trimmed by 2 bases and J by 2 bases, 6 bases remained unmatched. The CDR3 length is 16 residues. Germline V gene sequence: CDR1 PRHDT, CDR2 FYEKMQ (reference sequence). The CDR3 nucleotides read TGTGCCAGCAGCTTACTGGCGGGGGGCTTCACAGATACGCAGTATTTT. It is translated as CASSLLAGGFTDTQYF.

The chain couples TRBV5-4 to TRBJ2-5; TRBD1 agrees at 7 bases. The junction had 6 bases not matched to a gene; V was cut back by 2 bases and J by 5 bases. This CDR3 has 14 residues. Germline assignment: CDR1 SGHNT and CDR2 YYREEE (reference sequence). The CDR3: CASSLQGIEETQYF. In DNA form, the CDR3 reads TGTGCCAGCAGCTTACAGGGGATTGAGGAGACCCAGTACTTC.

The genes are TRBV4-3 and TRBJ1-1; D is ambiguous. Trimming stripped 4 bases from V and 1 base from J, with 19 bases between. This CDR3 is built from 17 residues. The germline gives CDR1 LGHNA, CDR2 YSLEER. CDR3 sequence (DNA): TGCGCCAGCAGCCCAGGACGGGGTTTTCGAGGGAACACTGAAGCTTTCTTT. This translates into CASSPGRGFRGNTEAFF.

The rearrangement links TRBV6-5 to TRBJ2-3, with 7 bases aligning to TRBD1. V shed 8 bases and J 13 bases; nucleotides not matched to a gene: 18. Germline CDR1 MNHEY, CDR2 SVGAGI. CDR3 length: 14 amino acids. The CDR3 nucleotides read TGTGCCAGCGAAGAGTACCTAGACAGGGTCAAGGAGTATTTT. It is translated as CASEEYLDRVKEYF.

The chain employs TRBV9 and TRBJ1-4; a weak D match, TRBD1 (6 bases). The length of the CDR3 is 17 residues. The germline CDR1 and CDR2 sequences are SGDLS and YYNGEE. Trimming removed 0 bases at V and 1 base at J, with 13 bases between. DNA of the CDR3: TGTGCCAGCAGCGTAGATACAGGGAGGGGAACTAATGAAAAACTGTTTTTT. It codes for CASSVDTGRGTNEKLFF.

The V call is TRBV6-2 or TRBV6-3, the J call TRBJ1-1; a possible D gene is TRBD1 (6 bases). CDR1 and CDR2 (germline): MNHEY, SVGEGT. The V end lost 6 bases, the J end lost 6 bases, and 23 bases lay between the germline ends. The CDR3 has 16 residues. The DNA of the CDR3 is TGTGCCAGCAGCCCCTACTCGCAGGGGACGGAGGCTGAAGCTTTCTTT. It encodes CASSPYSQGTEAEAFF.

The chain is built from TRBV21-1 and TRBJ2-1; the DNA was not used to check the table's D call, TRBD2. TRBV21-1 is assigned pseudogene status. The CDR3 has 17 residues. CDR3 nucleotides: TGTGCCAGCAGCAAAGGACTAGCGGGGGGGCCCTACAATGAGCAGTTCTTC. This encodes CASSKGLAGGPYNEQFF.

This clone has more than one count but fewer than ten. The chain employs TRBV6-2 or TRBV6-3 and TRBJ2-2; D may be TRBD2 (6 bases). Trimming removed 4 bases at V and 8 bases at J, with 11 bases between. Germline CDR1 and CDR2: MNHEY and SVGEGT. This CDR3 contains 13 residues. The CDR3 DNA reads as TGTGCCAGCAGTTTCCCAGGGAGGGGGGAGCTGTTTTTT. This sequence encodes CASSFPGRGELFF.

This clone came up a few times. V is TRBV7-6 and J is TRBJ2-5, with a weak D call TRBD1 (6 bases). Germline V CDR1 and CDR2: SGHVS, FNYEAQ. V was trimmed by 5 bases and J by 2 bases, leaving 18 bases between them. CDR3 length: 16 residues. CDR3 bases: TGTGCCAGCAGCAAATCGGTGGCGCAGGGGCAAGAGACCCAGTACTTC. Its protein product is CASSKSVAQGQETQYF.

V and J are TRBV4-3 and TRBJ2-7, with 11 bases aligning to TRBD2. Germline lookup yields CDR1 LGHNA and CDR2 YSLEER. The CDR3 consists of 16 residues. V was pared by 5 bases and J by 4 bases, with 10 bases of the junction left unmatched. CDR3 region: CASSTAVSGGAYEQYF. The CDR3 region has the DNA TGCGCCAGCAGCACAGCCGTTAGCGGGGGGGCTTACGAGCAGTACTTC.

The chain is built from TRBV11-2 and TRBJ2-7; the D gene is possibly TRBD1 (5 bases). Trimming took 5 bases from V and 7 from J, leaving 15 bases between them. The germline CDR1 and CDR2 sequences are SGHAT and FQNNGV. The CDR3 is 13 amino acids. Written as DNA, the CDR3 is TGTGCCAGCAGCAGATATCAGGGTGGTGAGCAGTACGTC. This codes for CASSRYQGGEQYV.